The T cell receptor (beta chain) under discussion was sequenced for a study of shared clonotypes between healthy human individuals. A note on this clone: Its target is not known.

The naive CD8 population came from CD45RO-negative cells selected for CCR7, without terminally differentiated effector memory CD45RA+ cells. Healthy HIV-negative adults without recent acute infections or vaccinations served as donors. Overall study results and limits: Since donors were few, the genetic and exposure-history diversity represented was limited.

Only in-frame clones appear in the TCRdb table, and some are missing; sequencing was by immunoSEQ multiplex PCR. This sample has around 1,900,000 clones, with around 95% found just once. The TCR originated in a young man in good health. Some clones in this sample may be carry-over from other donors' samples. The sequencing sample was made of naive CD8+ T cells from PBMCs.

The CDR3 sequence is CASSKRADQPQHF. The CDR3, as DNA: TGTGCCAGCAGTAAAAGGGCGGATCAGCCCCAGCATTTT. V gene TRBV9 combines with J gene TRBJ1-5; D is undetermined. V gave up 5 bases and J gave up 5 bases, with 11 bases separating them. The CDR3 loop spans 13 amino acids. From germline, CDR1 is SGDLS and CDR2 YYNGEE.